This paragraph reports one TCR beta chain. What it recognizes is unknown. Germline and junction disagree at one end, which may indicate a read error. CDR1 is MNHEY and CDR2 is SMNVEV in the germline V gene (reference sequence). The CDR3 length is 13 residues. The data stem from a study of blood T cells in healthy people across ages. Study-level points and caveats: Significant beta diversity loss was already apparent by age roughly 44, declining roughly linearly.

A second roughly 6 to 12 cycle PCR used barcoded and J-beta primers. TCRdb re-called the 5' RACE reads with MiXCR, one entry per CDR3 protein. The data show around 700,000 distinct CDR3 sequences, approximately 25% seen once. Each sample gave at least 7 million isolated PBMCs. A further study also used this sample, focusing on T cells of mothers and their children. That paper notes: Sequencing returned over 9 million TCR beta CDR3 reads per mother and approximately 3 million per child. In related and unrelated pairs alike, thymic selection shapes TCR recombination output, with inherited differences minor.

The chain has TRBV27 and TRBJ2-7; tentative D call: TRBD1 (6 bases). The sequenced material came from blood. The receptor comes from a boy younger than 18 in good health. CDR3 sequence reads: CASSFTGSYEQHF. DNA for the CDR3: TGTGCCAGCAGTTTTACAGGGAGTTACGAGCAGCACTTC.